The table lists the clone carrying this TCR beta chain with a few counts. These data come from a study of OX40 agonist ivuxolimab in advanced cancers. The repertoire was sequenced with immunoSEQ multiplex PCR; TCRdb's copy has only in-frame clones and lacks some. The sample yields over 55,000 clones, 80% to 90% seen once. The CDR3 extends over 15 amino acids. Germline assignment: CDR1 SGHRS and CDR2 YFSETQ. V lost 0 bases to trimming and J lost 3 bases; unmatched junction nucleotides: 2. The rearrangement links TRBV5-1 to TRBJ2-2, with TRBD1 identical over 7 bases. This TCR was recovered from an adult with an advanced solid tumor such as melanoma, head and neck, liver or kidney cancer. The sequences come from CD4+ or CD8+ T cells sorted from blood, collected in a trial of the OX40 agonist ivuxolimab. CDR3 protein: CASSLAQGDTGELFF. As DNA, the CDR3 is TGCGCCAGCAGCTTGGCTCAGGGGGACACCGGGGAGCTGTTTTTT.